These 31 T cell receptor beta chains share one sample of origin, sequenced in a study of identical twins. TCRdb called the 5' RACE reads again in MiXCR, with one record for every CDR3 protein. This sample has hundreds of thousands of distinct CDR3 sequences, with approximately 6% found just once. Sequencing was performed on naive T cells sorted from blood. The receptors derive from a man between 18 and 35 years old in good health.

This clonotype was seen ten or more times. J is TRBJ2-1 and V is TRBV6-5; TRBD2 matches 8 bases. CDR3 length: 15 residues. Germline loops: CDR1 MNHEY, CDR2 SVGAGI. V was pared by 3 bases and J by 8 bases, with 9 bases of the junction left unmatched. The CDR3 DNA reads as TGTGCCAGCAGTTATGAGCCTAGCGGGTCCCATGAGCAGTTCTTC. Protein sequence: CASSYEPSGSHEQFF.

In this sample, this clonotype turned up a few times. The V gene is TRBV30, the J gene TRBJ1-6; 8 bases are a match to TRBD1. CDR3 length: 16 amino acids. Germline V lookup: CDR1 GTSNPN, CDR2 SVGIG (reference sequence). After removal of 4 bases from V and 0 bases from J, the junction contained 5 bases not matched to a gene. In DNA form, the CDR3 reads TGTGCCTGGACACGACAGGGGAGCTCCTATAATTCACCCCTCCACTTT. This encodes CAWTRQGSSYNSPLHF.

The chain is built from TRBV7-8 and TRBJ2-5, with D perhaps TRBD2 (5 bases). Germline V CDR1 and CDR2: SGHVS, FQNEAQ. The CDR3 has 14 residues. Trimming removed 5 bases from V and 2 bases from J, with 12 bases in between. This chain's CDR3 is CASSLLGEQETQYF. The CDR3 DNA follows: TGTGCCAGCAGCCTACTAGGAGAGCAAGAGACCCAGTACTTC. Supplemented by reference TRBV7-8 and TRBJ2-5, the full variable domain reads GAGVSQSPRYKVAKRGQDVALRCDPISGHVSLFWYQQALGQGPEFLTYFQNEAQLDKSGLPSDRFFAERPEGSVSTLKIQRTQQEDSAVYLCASSLLGEQETQYFGPGTRLLVL.

This clonotype was counted ten times or more. The gene calls are TRBV12-3 or TRBV12-4 and TRBJ1-1; perhaps TRBD1 as D (5 bases). The ends were cut back, 5 bases at V and 10 bases at J, with 17 bases in the middle. This CDR3 region has 13 residues. The CDR3 region is CASSPKGRTGAFF. CDR3 nucleotides: TGTGCCAGCAGTCCTAAGGGGCGAACCGGAGCTTTCTTT.

This clonotype appeared a few times. This chain connects TRBV29-1 to TRBJ1-3; D gene uncertain. V was pared by 7 bases and J by 4 bases, with 11 bases between. The V gene's germline CDR1 is SQVTM and CDR2 ANQGSEA. CDR3 length: 12 amino acids. As DNA, the CDR3 is TGCAGCGGCTGGGTGGGCGGAAACACCATATATTTT. Translating it yields CSGWVGGNTIYF.

This clonotype was counted at least ten times. This chain connects TRBV29-1 to TRBJ1-1, with D possibly TRBD1 on 6 matching bases. CDR3 size: 16 residues. V lost 4 bases, J lost 5 bases, and 23 bases lay in between. Germline CDR1 is SQVTM and CDR2 is ANQGSEA. The CDR3 spells CSVVWVPGVVQTEAFF. CDR3 bases: TGCAGCGTTGTGTGGGTCCCAGGGGTGGTACAGACTGAAGCTTTCTTT. Drawing the rest from reference TRBV29-1 and TRBJ1-1, the complete variable domain is SAVISQKPSRDICQRGTSLTIQCQVDSQVTMMFWYRQQPGQSLTLIATANQGSEATYESGFVIDKFPISRPNLTFSTLTVSNMSPEDSSIYLCSVVWVPGVVQTEAFFGQGTRLTVV.

The sample holds many counts of this clonotype. The rearrangement joins TRBV27 to TRBJ2-2, with D maybe TRBD2 (6 bases). Germline-derived CDR1 and CDR2 are MNHEY and SMNVEV (reference sequence). This CDR3 comprises 16 residues. V was cut by 6 bases and J by 2 bases, with 16 bases left in between. The CDR3: CASSWISGSNTGELFF. In nucleotides, the CDR3 is TGTGCCAGCAGCTGGATTAGCGGCAGCAACACCGGGGAGCTGTTTTTT.

This chain links TRBV7-8 with TRBJ1-2; TRBD1 matches 8 bases. The CDR3 runs 14 residues. Per the germline V gene, CDR1 is SGHVS and CDR2 is FQNEAQ. After removal of 2 bases from V and 7 bases from J, the junction contained 6 bases not matched to a gene. In DNA, the CDR3 is TGTGCCAGCAGCTTAACCGGACAGGGACTTGGCTACACCTTC. Protein product: CASSLTGQGLGYTF. Combining the CDR3 with reference TRBV7-8 and TRBJ1-2 gives the whole variable domain GAGVSQSPRYKVAKRGQDVALRCDPISGHVSLFWYQQALGQGPEFLTYFQNEAQLDKSGLPSDRFFAERPEGSVSTLKIQRTQQEDSAVYLCASSLTGQGLGYTFGSGTRLTVV.

This clonotype has ten or more counts. This chain connects TRBV20-1 to TRBJ2-3; perhaps TRBD1 as D (6 bases). Between the trimmed V and J ends, which lost 6 bases and 2 bases, there was a span of 18 bases. The CDR3 is made up of 15 amino acids. Germline V gene sequence: CDR1 DFQATT, CDR2 SNEGSKA (reference sequence). CDR3 sequence (DNA): TGCAGTGCAACTAAAAGGACAGATTACACAGATACGCAGTATTTT. It translates to CSATKRTDYTDTQYF.

This clonotype showed up many times. This chain uses TRBV20-1 with TRBJ1-3; D remains unclear. Trimming stripped 8 bases from V and 4 bases from J, with 9 bases between. The CDR3 has 11 amino acids. Germline CDR1 and CDR2: DFQATT and SNEGSKA (reference sequence). The CDR3 bases are TGCAGTCAGTTAGGGGGAAACACCATATATTTT. This codes for CSQLGGNTIYF.

At least ten counts were recorded for this clonotype. The gene calls are TRBV7-8 and TRBJ1-4; perhaps TRBD1 as D (6 bases). This CDR3 region has 17 residues. Germline values: CDR1 SGHVS, CDR2 FQNEAQ. Trimming took 3 bases from V and 3 from J, leaving 17 bases between them. The CDR3 DNA sequence: TGTGCCAGCAGCTTTTATGGGACCAGGGGCTCTAATGAAAAACTGTTTTTT. This codes for CASSFYGTRGSNEKLFF.

This chain joins TRBV3-1 and TRBJ2-5; TRBD2 might be the D (5 bases). V dropped 0 bases and J dropped 2 bases, with 16 bases sitting between them. The CDR3 is 17 residues long. CDR1 is LGHDT, CDR2 YNNKEL, per germline (reference sequence). The CDR3 here is CASSQDGSSGVQETQYF. CDR3 coding DNA: TGTGCCAGCAGCCAAGATGGTTCCAGCGGAGTACAAGAGACCCAGTACTTC.

Ten or more counts support this clonotype. The rearrangement links TRBV18 to TRBJ1-3; D is perhaps TRBD1 (5 bases). Germline CDR1 reads KGHSH; CDR2 reads LQKENI. The V gene lost 8 bases and the J gene lost 0 bases, with 11 bases spanning the gap. This CDR3 region has 14 residues. This CDR3 reads CASSPDSSGNTIYF. CDR3 sequence (DNA): TGTGCCAGCAGTCCCGACAGCTCTGGAAACACCATATATTTT.

This clonotype came up many times. The V and J genes are TRBV10-3 and TRBJ2-7; D is undetermined. In germline, CDR1 is ENHRY, CDR2 SYGVKD. Trimming cost V 2 bases and J 3 bases, with 14 bases left between them. The CDR3 loop spans 15 amino acids. CDR3 region: CAISEGPVANYEQYF. The CDR3 DNA sequence: TGTGCCATCAGTGAGGGTCCAGTCGCCAACTACGAGCAGTACTTC.

This clonotype was counted ten times or more. The chain joins TRBV29-1 to TRBJ2-7; D remains unclear. Germline lookup yields CDR1 SQVTM and CDR2 ANQGSEA. Trimming shortened V by 2 bases and J by 2 bases, and 13 bases separated the two germline ends. CDR3 size: 14 residues. The CDR3 sequence is CSVERVGNPYEQYF. The CDR3 nucleotides are TGCAGCGTTGAAAGGGTAGGGAACCCCTACGAGCAGTACTTC.

The CDR3 coding sequence is TGCGCCAGCAGGCTGACAGCCGTTGGGGACACTGAAGCTTTCTTT. Its translation is CASRLTAVGDTEAFF. The chain uses TRBV5-1 and TRBJ1-1, with TRBD1 as a possible D gene (5 bases). Germline V gene lookup returns CDR1 SGHRS and CDR2 YFSETQ. The ends were cut back, 5 bases at V and 3 bases at J, with 17 bases in the middle. The CDR3 extends over 15 amino acids.

This clonotype was detected many times. The chain employs TRBV10-3 and TRBJ2-1, with D perhaps TRBD2 (6 bases). Trimming shortened V by 4 bases and J by 3 bases, and 10 bases separated the two germline ends. CDR1 and CDR2 (germline): ENHRY, SYGVKD. There are 14 residues in the CDR3. The DNA of the CDR3 is TGTGCCATCAGTGGTATTAGCGGCTACAATGAGCAGTTCTTC. This encodes CAISGISGYNEQFF.

This sequence joins TRBV5-1 and TRBJ1-1; 9 bases agree with TRBD1. The germline V gene has CDR1 SGHRS and CDR2 YFSETQ. V shed 3 bases and J 2 bases; nucleotides not matched to a gene: 8. The CDR3 totals 16 residues. The CDR3 DNA reads as TGCGCCAGCAGCTCTTCCGGGACAGGGCTAAACACTGAAGCTTTCTTT. Amino acids: CASSSSGTGLNTEAFF. Together with reference TRBV5-1 and TRBJ1-1, the CDR3 gives the full variable domain: KAGVTQTPRYLIKTRGQQVTLSCSPISGHRSVSWYQQTPGQGLQFLFEYFSETQRNKGNFPGRFSGRQFSNSRSEMNVSTLELGDSALYLCASSSSGTGLNTEAFFGQGTRLTVV.

The rearrangement uses TRBV9 and TRBJ2-3, with 9 bases fitting TRBD2. Germline assignment: CDR1 SGDLS and CDR2 YYNGEE. The V segment lost 5 bases and the J segment 7 bases; nucleotides outside the gene matches: 14. The CDR3 totals 16 residues. The DNA for the CDR3 is TGTGCCAGCAGTCCGAATAGCGGGAGTGTGTTAAATACGCAGTATTTT. Its translation is CASSPNSGSVLNTQYF.

Regarding this clonotype: A single base separates this from a much larger clone, so it may be a read error. Lacking the conserved final phenylalanine or tryptophan, this CDR3 likely reflects a read error. The chain uses TRBV9 and TRBJ2-1, with unresolved D. V was clipped by 0 bases and J by 8 bases, with 12 bases between them. The CDR3 covers 14 residues. Germline V lookup: CDR1 SGDLS, CDR2 YYNGEE. The CDR3 here is CASSVGGHEYEQFY. The CDR3 DNA sequence: TGTGCCAGCAGCGTAGGAGGCCATGAGTATGAGCAGTTCTAC.

In this sample, this clonotype turned up many times. The chain joins TRBV5-6 to TRBJ2-5; tentatively, D is TRBD1 or TRBD2 (6 bases each). The V gene's germline CDR1 is SGHDT and CDR2 YYEEEE. This CDR3 has 13 amino acids. V lost 7 bases, J lost 4 bases, and 14 bases lay in between. The CDR3 region is CASGGQARETQYF. The CDR3, as DNA: TGTGCCAGCGGGGGGCAGGCGCGAGAGACCCAGTACTTC.

This clonotype was seen repeatedly, ten times or more. The CDR3 DNA reads TGCAGCGTCACCCGGGTAGAGCCTCGGGAGACCCAGTACTTC. This gives the protein CSVTRVEPRETQYF. The chain uses TRBV29-1 and TRBJ2-5; no reliable D call. Per germline, CDR1 SQVTM and CDR2 ANQGSEA. This CDR3 spans 14 amino acids. Deletions cut 6 bases from V and 5 bases from J, with 19 bases between.

The V and J genes are TRBV10-3 and TRBJ2-7; 12 positions match TRBD2. Looked up from germline, CDR1 is ENHRY and CDR2 is SYGVKD. There are 14 residues in the CDR3. The CDR3 nucleotides are TGTGCCATCAGCGGACTAGCGGGATCCTCCGAGCAGTACGTC. Translating gives CAISGLAGSSEQYV.

V and J are TRBV7-9 and TRBJ2-1, with TRBD2 matching 10 bases. The CDR3 totals 17 residues. The germline CDR1 and CDR2 sequences are SEHNR and FQNEAQ (reference sequence). The trim removed 5 bases at V and 5 bases at J, leaving 12 bases unmatched. The CDR3 loop is CASSPRPLAGVNNEQFF. In DNA, the CDR3 is TGTGCCAGCAGCCCCAGACCGCTAGCGGGAGTAAACAATGAGCAGTTCTTC.

This clonotype appeared many times. Here the CDR3 DNA reads TGCAGCGTTGAAGCTCTACAGGGCGGCGAAGCTTTCTTT. The encoded protein is CSVEALQGGEAFF. The chain uses TRBV29-1 and TRBJ1-1; possibly TRBD1 for D (6 bases). The ends were cut back, 1 base at V and 8 bases at J, with 14 bases in the middle. The CDR3 length is 13 residues. The germline V gene has CDR1 SQVTM and CDR2 ANQGSEA.

This clonotype has a count of ten or more. The chain is built from TRBV5-1 and TRBJ2-1, with TRBD2 as a possible D gene (5 bases). V gave up 4 bases and J gave up 5 bases, with 25 bases separating them. Germline loops: CDR1 SGHRS, CDR2 YFSETQ. The CDR3 is made up of 18 amino acids. CDR3 sequence (DNA): TGCGCCAGCAGCCCCCACACAACACGAACTAGGGAGAACAATGAGCAGTTCTTC. This encodes CASSPHTTRTRENNEQFF.

The sample holds many counts of this clonotype. The chain combines TRBV29-1 with TRBJ2-1; TRBD1 matches at 9 bases. The CDR3 loop spans 14 amino acids. Germline CDR1 reads SQVTM; CDR2 reads ANQGSEA. Trimming at V came to 5 bases and at J to 8 bases, leaving 10 bases not matched to a gene. The CDR3 nucleotides are TGCAGCGTTAACCGTGGACAGGGGTTCGATGAGCAGTTCTTC. Translation gives CSVNRGQGFDEQFF.

The chain employs TRBV4-1 and TRBJ2-7; no reliable D call. With 0 bases removed from V and 3 bases from J, the gap between germline ends came to 9 bases. Per germline, CDR1 MGHRA and CDR2 YSYEKL. This CDR3 spans 14 amino acids. The CDR3 coding sequence is TGCGCCAGCAGCCAAGACGCACTTTTCTACGAGCAGTACTTC. The encoded protein is CASSQDALFYEQYF.

At least ten counts were recorded for this clonotype. The chain joins TRBV5-6 to TRBJ2-1, with TRBD2 matching over 7 bases. This CDR3 comprises 16 residues. V lost 4 bases, J lost 3 bases, and 10 bases stayed unmatched. CDR1 is SGHDT, CDR2 YYEEEE, per germline. The CDR3 here is CASSQPRGRDYNEQFF. CDR3 in DNA: TGTGCCAGCAGCCAACCCCGTGGGAGGGACTACAATGAGCAGTTCTTC.

This clonotype was observed a handful of times. This chain uses TRBV7-8 with TRBJ2-3; 11 bases fit TRBD2. The V gene's germline CDR1 is SGHVS and CDR2 FQNEAQ. V was clipped by 5 bases and J by 5 bases; unmatched bases: 6. The CDR3 extends over 15 amino acids. In DNA, the CDR3 is TGTGCCAGCAGCCCCCTAGCGGGAGGACGAGATACGCAGTATTTT. Translation gives CASSPLAGGRDTQYF.

This clonotype has at least ten counts. The CDR3 here is CASRRTGVTDTQYF. In DNA, the CDR3 is TGTGCCAGCAGAAGAACGGGAGTCACAGATACGCAGTATTTT. V and J are TRBV2 and TRBJ2-3, with D perhaps TRBD2 (6 bases). Trimming stripped 6 bases from V and 2 bases from J, with 12 bases between. This CDR3 spans 14 amino acids. Per the germline V gene, CDR1 is SNHLY and CDR2 is FYNNEI.